Following are 10 T cell receptor beta chains from one sample sequenced in a study of cytomegalovirus exposure and HLA in healthy donors. In the PCR, 60 Vbeta and 13 Jbeta primers were used. Clones were sequenced by immunoSEQ multiplex PCR, and TCRdb holds only the in-frame ones, with some missing. The sample yields around 120,000 clones, around three quarters seen once. Material: PBMCs. The source is a man aged 30 to 39 in good health and CMV-seronegative.

This CDR3 reads CASRSQGNEQFF. The CDR3 coding sequence is TGTGCCAGCAGGTCACAGGGCAATGAGCAGTTCTTC. The chain combines TRBV6-5 with TRBJ2-1, with D possibly matching TRBD1 (6 bases). The germline CDR1 and CDR2 sequences are MNHEY and SVGAGI. The CDR3 is 12 amino acids. The germline V and J ends were trimmed by 6 bases and 6 bases, with 9 bases remaining between them.

This clone has only one observation. The CDR3 nucleotides read TGTGCCATCAGTGAGTCGAGGGCTTCTACTAATGAAAAACTGTTTTTT. Residues: CAISESRASTNEKLFF. This chain connects TRBV10-3 to TRBJ1-4; D gene ambiguous. There are 16 residues in the CDR3. The V end lost 0 bases, the J end lost 2 bases, and 10 bases lay between the germline ends. The germline V gene encodes CDR1 ENHRY and CDR2 SYGVKD.

The chain combines TRBV7-9 with TRBJ2-1; 9 bases are a match to TRBD2. The CDR3 runs to 16 residues. Germline CDR1 is SEHNR and CDR2 is FQNEAQ (reference sequence). The J segment lost 5 bases and the V segment lost 2 bases, leaving 7 bases of the junction unmatched. The DNA of the CDR3 is TGTGCCAGCAGCTTATCCCAGACTAGCGGAAACAATGAGCAGTTCTTC. Its translation: CASSLSQTSGNNEQFF.

V is TRBV5-6 and J is TRBJ2-1; tentative D call: TRBD1 (6 bases). Per germline, CDR1 SGHDT and CDR2 YYEEEE. V was clipped by 4 bases and J by 5 bases, with 13 bases between them. This CDR3 region has 14 residues. CDR3 coding DNA: TGTGCCAGCAGCCGAGGGACAACCAACAATGAGCAGTTCTTC. Its translation: CASSRGTTNNEQFF.

This rearrangement joins TRBV7-6 to TRBJ2-2, with D unclear. CDR1 SGHVS and CDR2 FNYEAQ come from the germline V gene. Trimming cost V 5 bases and J 4 bases, with 14 bases left between them. CDR3 length: 15 residues. This chain's CDR3 is CASSVAETRTGELFF. Written as DNA, the CDR3 is TGTGCCAGCAGCGTGGCGGAGACTCGCACCGGGGAGCTGTTTTTT.

This chain links TRBV30 with TRBJ1-1; perhaps TRBD1 as D (6 bases). From germline, CDR1 is GTSNPN and CDR2 SVGIG (reference sequence). V lost 2 bases, J lost 8 bases, and 9 bases lay in between. The CDR3 runs 11 residues. The chain's CDR3 is CAWSIQGEAFF. CDR3 in DNA: TGTGCCTGGAGTATACAGGGAGAAGCTTTCTTT.

The chain combines TRBV27 with TRBJ2-7, with a tentative D call TRBD1 (7 bases). Looked up from germline, CDR1 is MNHEY and CDR2 is SMNVEV (reference sequence). The CDR3 contains 15 residues. V lost 2 bases and J 4 bases, leaving 15 bases between the germline ends. The CDR3 here is CASSLTLRGAYEQYF. The CDR3 DNA reads as TGTGCCAGCAGTTTAACGCTCAGGGGGGCTTACGAGCAGTACTTC.

The V call is TRBV7-9, the J call TRBJ2-7; 9 positions agree with TRBD1. Per germline, CDR1 SEHNR and CDR2 FQNEAQ (reference sequence). The V gene end was trimmed by 7 bases and the J gene end by 2 bases; junction bases not matched to a gene: 6. The CDR3 has 14 amino acids. The CDR3 nucleotides read TGTGCCAGCACGGACAGGGGCGATGCCTACGAGCAGTACTTC. Its protein product is CASTDRGDAYEQYF.

The genes are TRBV15 and TRBJ1-5, with 7 bases aligning to TRBD1. The CDR3 has 15 amino acids. The V segment lost 3 bases and the J segment 3 bases; nucleotides outside the gene matches: 5. In germline, CDR1 is LNHNV, CDR2 YYDKDF (reference sequence). The CDR3 reads CATSSGRGPNQPQHF. CDR3 DNA sequence: TGTGCCACCAGCAGCGGGAGGGGGCCCAATCAGCCCCAGCATTTT.

CDR3 coding DNA: TGTGCCAGCAGCTTAGAGGCAGGGGGTTGGATCGGGGAGCTGTTTTTT. Protein product: CASSLEAGGWIGELFF. The V call is TRBV7-8, the J call TRBJ2-2; TRBD1 aligns across 7 bases. Germline V lookup: CDR1 SGHVS, CDR2 FQNEAQ. The J segment lost 7 bases and the V segment lost 1 base, leaving 9 bases of the junction unmatched. This CDR3 region has 16 residues. Filled out from reference TRBV7-8 and TRBJ2-2, the complete variable domain reads GAGVSQSPRYKVAKRGQDVALRCDPISGHVSLFWYQQALGQGPEFLTYFQNEAQLDKSGLPSDRFFAERPEGSVSTLKIQRTQQEDSAVYLCASSLEAGGWIGELFFGEGSRLTVL.